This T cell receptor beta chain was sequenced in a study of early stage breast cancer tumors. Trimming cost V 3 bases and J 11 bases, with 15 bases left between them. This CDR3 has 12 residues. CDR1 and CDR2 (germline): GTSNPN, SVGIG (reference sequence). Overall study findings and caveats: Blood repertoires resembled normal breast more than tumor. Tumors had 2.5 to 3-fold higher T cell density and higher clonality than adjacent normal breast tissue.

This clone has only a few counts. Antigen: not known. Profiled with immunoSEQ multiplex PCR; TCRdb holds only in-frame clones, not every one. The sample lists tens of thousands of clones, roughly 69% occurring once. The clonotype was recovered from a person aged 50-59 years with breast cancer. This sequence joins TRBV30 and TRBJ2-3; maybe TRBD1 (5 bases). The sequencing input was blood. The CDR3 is CAWSSNRLLQYF. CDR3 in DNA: TGTGCCTGGAGCTCAAACAGGCTCCTGCAGTATTTT.